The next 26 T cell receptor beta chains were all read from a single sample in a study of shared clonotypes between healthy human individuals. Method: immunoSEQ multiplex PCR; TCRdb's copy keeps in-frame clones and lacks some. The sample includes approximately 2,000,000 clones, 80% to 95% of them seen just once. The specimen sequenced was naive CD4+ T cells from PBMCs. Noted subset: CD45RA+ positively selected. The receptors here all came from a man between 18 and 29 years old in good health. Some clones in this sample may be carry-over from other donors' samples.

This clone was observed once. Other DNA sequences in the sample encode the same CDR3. As DNA, the CDR3 is TGCAGCGCCCGAGTAGAGACCCAGTACTTC. It translates to CSARVETQYF. V usage is TRBV29-1 and J usage is TRBJ2-5, with D unclear. Germline CDR1 SQVTM, CDR2 ANQGSEA. With 7 bases removed from V and 4 bases from J, the gap between germline ends came to 7 bases. This CDR3 has 10 residues.

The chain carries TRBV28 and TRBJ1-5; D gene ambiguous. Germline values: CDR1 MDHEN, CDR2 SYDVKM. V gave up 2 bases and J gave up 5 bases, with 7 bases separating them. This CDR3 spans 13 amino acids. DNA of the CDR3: TGTGCCAGCAGTTTAACGGGTCATCAGCCCCAGCATTTT. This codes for CASSLTGHQPQHF.

The CDR3 loop reads CASRYGGQGKEKLFF. CDR3 bases: TGTGCCAGCAGGTACGGGGGACAGGGGAAGGAAAAACTGTTTTTT. This chain joins TRBV7-4 and TRBJ1-4, with TRBD1 matching over 10 bases. The CDR3 has 15 residues. Germline CDR1 SGHVT, CDR2 SQSDAQ. After removal of 6 bases from V and 8 bases from J, the junction contained 9 bases not matched to a gene.

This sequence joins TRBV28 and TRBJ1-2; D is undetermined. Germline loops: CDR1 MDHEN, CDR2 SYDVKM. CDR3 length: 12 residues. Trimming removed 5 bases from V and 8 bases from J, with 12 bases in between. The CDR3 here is CASSRVLGGYTF. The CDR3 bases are TGTGCCAGCAGTCGCGTCCTGGGGGGCTACACCTTC.

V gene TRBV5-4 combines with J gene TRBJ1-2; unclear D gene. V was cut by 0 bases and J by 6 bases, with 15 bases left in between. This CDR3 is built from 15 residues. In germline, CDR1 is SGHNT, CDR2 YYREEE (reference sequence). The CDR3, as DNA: TGTGCCAGCAGCTTGGCTGTGGCCCTGCAGAATGGCTACACCTTC. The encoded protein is CASSLAVALQNGYTF.

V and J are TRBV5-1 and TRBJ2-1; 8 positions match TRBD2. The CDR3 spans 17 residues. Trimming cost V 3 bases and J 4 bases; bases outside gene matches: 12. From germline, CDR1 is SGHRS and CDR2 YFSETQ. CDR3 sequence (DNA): TGCGCCAGCAGCTCCCAGCCGCCAGCGGGGGCTTACAATGAGCAGTTCTTC. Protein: CASSSQPPAGAYNEQFF.

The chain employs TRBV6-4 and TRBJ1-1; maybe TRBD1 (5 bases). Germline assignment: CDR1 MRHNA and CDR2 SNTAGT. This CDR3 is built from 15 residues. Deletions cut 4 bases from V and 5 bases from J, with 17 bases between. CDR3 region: CASSVTGQAKTEAFF. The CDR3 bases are TGTGCCAGCAGTGTCACCGGACAAGCCAAGACTGAAGCTTTCTTT.

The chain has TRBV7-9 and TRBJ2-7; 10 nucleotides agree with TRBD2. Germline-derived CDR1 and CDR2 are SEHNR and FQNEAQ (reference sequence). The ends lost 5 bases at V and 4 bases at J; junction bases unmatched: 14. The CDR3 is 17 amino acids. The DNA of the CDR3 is TGTGCCAGCAGCCTACTCATAGCGGGAGGAGATGGTTACGAGCAGTACTTC. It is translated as CASSLLIAGGDGYEQYF.

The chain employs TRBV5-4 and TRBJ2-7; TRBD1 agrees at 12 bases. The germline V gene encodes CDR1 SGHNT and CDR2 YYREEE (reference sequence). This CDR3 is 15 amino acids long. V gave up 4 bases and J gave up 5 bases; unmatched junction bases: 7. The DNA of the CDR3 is TGTGCCAGCAGCGGCCGGGACAGGGGGCTTAACGAGCAGTACTTC. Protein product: CASSGRDRGLNEQYF.

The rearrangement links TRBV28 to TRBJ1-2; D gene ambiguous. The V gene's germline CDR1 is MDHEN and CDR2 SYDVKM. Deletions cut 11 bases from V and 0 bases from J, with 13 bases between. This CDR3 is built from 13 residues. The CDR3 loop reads CASKDGANYGYTF. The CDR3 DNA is TGTGCCTCTAAGGACGGAGCTAACTATGGCTACACCTTC.

The CDR3 reads CASSLEGYTGELFF. The CDR3 DNA follows: TGCGCCAGCAGCTTGGAAGGCTACACCGGGGAGCTGTTTTTT. The chain has TRBV5-1 and TRBJ2-2; no firm D call. Germline V gene lookup returns CDR1 SGHRS and CDR2 YFSETQ. This CDR3 is built from 14 residues. With 0 bases removed from V and 3 bases from J, the gap between germline ends came to 6 bases.

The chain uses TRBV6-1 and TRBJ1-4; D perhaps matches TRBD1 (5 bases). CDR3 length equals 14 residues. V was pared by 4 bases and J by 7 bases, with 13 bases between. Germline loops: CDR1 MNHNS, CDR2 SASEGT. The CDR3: CASSGRASGEKLFF. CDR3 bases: TGTGCCAGCAGTGGCAGGGCATCGGGTGAAAAACTGTTTTTT.

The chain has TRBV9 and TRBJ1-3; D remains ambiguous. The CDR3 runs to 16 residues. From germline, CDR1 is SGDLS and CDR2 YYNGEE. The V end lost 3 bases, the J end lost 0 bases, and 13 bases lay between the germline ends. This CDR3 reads CASSGDLTNSGNTIYF. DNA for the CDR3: TGTGCCAGCAGCGGTGACTTAACCAACTCTGGAAACACCATATATTTT. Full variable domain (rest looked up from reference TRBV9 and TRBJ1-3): DSGVTQTPKHLITATGQRVTLRCSPRSGDLSVYWYQQSLDQGLQFLIQYYNGEERAKGNILERFSAQQFPDLHSELNLSSLELGDSALYFCASSGDLTNSGNTIYFGEGSWLTVV.

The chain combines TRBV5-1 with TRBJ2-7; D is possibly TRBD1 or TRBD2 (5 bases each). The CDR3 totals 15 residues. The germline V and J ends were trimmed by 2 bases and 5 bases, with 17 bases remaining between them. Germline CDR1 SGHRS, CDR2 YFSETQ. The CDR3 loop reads CASSFGSGTGNEQYF. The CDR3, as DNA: TGCGCCAGCAGCTTTGGGAGTGGTACAGGCAACGAGCAGTACTTC. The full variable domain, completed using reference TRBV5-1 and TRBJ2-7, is KAGVTQTPRYLIKTRGQQVTLSCSPISGHRSVSWYQQTPGQGLQFLFEYFSETQRNKGNFPGRFSGRQFSNSRSEMNVSTLELGDSALYLCASSFGSGTGNEQYFGPGTRLTVT.

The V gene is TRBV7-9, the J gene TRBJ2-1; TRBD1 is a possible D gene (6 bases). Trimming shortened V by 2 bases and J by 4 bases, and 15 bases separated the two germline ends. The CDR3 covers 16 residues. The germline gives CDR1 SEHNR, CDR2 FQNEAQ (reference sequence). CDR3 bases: TGTGCCAGCAGCTTACTTCGACAGGCGACATACAATGAGCAGTTCTTC. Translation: CASSLLRQATYNEQFF.

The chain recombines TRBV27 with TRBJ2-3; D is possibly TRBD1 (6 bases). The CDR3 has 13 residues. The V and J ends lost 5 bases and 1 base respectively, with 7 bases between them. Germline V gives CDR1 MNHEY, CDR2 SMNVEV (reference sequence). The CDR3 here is CASSNRGTDTQYF. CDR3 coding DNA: TGTGCCAGCAGTAACAGGGGCACAGATACGCAGTATTTT.

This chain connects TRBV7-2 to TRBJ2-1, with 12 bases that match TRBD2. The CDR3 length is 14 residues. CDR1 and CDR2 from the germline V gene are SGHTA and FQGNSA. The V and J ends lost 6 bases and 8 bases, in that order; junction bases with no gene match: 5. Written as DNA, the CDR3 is TGTGCCAGCAGAAGACTAGCGGGAGAGTATGAGCAGTTCTTC. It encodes CASRRLAGEYEQFF.

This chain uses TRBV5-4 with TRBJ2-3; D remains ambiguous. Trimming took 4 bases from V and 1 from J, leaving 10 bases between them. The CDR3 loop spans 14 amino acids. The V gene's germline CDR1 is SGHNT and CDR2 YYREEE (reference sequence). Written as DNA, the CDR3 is TGTGCCAGCAGCCACCCCCGCGGCACAGATACGCAGTATTTT. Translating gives CASSHPRGTDTQYF.

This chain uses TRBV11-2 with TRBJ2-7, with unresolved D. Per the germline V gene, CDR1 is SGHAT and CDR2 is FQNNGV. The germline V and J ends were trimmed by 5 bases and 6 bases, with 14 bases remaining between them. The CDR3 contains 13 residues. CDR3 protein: CASSQTTIREQYF. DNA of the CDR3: TGTGCCAGCAGCCAGACCACAATACGCGAGCAGTACTTC.

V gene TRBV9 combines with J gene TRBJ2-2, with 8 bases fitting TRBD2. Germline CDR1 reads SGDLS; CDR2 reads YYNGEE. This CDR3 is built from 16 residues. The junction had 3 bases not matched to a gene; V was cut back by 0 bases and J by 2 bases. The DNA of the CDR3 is TGTGCCAGCAGCGTAGTAAGCGGGAGAAACACCGGGGAGCTGTTTTTT. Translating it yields CASSVVSGRNTGELFF.

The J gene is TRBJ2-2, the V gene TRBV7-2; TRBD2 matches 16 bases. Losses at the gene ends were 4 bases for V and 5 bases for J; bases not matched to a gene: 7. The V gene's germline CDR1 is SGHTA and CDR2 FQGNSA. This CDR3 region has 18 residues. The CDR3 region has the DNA TGTGCCAGCAGCTCCGGGACTAGCGGGAGGGCAAGTACCGGGGAGCTGTTTTTT. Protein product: CASSSGTSGRASTGELFF.

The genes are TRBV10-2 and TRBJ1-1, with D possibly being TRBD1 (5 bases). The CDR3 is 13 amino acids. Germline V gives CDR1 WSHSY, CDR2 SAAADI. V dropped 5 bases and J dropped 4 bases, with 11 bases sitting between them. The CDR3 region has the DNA TGCGCCAGCAGTACCACAGGACCCACTGAAGCTTTCTTT. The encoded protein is CASSTTGPTEAFF.

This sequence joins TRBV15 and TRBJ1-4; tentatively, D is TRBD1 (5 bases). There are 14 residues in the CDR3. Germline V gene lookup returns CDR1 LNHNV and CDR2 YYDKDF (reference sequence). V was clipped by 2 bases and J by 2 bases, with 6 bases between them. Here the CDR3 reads CATSRQGTNEKLFF. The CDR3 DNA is TGTGCCACCAGCAGACAGGGTACTAATGAAAAACTGTTTTTT.

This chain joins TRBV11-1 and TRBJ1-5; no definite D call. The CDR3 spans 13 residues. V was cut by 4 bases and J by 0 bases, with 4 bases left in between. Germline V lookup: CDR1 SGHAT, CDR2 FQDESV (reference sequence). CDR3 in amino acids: CASSSYSNQPQHF. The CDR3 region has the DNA TGTGCCAGCAGCTCGTATAGCAATCAGCCCCAGCATTTT.

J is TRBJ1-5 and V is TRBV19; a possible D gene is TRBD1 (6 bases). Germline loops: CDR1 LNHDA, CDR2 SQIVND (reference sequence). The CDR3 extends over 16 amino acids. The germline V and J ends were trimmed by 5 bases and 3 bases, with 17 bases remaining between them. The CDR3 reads CASSLARTAYNQPQHF. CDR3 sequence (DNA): TGTGCCAGTAGTCTGGCTCGGACAGCTTACAATCAGCCCCAGCATTTT.

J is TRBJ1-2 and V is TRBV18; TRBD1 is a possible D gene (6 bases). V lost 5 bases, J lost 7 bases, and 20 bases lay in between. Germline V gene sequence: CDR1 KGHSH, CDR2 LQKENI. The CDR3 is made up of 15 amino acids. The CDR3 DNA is TGTGCCAGCTCAGTCGCAGGGGAGGGACAATCTGGCTACACCTTC. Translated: CASSVAGEGQSGYTF. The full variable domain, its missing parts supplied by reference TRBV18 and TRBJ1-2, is NAGVMQNPRHLVRRRGQEARLRCSPMKGHSHVYWYRQLPEEGLKFMVYLQKENIIDESGMPKERFSAEFPKEGPSILRIQQVVRGDSAAYFCASSVAGEGQSGYTFGSGTRLTVV.